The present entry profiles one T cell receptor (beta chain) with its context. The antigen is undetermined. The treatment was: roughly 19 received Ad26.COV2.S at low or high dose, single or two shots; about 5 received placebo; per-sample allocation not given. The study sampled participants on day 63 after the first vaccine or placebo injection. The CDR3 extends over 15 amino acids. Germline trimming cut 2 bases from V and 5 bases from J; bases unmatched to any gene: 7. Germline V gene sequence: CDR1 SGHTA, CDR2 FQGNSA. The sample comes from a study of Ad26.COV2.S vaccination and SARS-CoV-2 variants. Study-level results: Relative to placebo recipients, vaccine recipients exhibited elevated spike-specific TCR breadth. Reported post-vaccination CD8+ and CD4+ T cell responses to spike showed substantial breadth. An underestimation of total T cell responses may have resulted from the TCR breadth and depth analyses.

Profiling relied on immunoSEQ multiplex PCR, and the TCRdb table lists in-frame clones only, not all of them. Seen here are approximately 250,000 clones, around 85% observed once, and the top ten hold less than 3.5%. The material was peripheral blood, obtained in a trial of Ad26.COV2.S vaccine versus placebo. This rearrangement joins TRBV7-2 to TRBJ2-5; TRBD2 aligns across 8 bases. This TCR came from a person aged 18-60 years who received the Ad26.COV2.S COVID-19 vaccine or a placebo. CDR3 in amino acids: CASSLRRGAGETQYF. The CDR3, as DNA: TGTGCCAGCAGCTTACGGCGGGGGGCGGGGGAGACCCAGTACTTC.